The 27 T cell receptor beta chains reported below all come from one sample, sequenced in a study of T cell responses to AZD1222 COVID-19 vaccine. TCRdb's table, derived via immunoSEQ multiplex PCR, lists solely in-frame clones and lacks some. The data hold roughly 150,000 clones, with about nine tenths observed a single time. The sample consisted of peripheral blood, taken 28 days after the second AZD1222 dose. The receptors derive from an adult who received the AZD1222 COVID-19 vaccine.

The CDR3 sequence is CSASSLAIHSYEQYF. The CDR3 coding sequence is TGCAGTGCTAGTAGCCTAGCGATCCACTCCTACGAGCAGTACTTC. V gene TRBV20-1 combines with J gene TRBJ2-7; D may be TRBD2 (6 bases). The V end was cut by 3 bases, the J end by 0 bases, with 15 bases between. The V gene's germline CDR1 is DFQATT and CDR2 SNEGSKA (reference sequence). The CDR3 runs to 15 residues.

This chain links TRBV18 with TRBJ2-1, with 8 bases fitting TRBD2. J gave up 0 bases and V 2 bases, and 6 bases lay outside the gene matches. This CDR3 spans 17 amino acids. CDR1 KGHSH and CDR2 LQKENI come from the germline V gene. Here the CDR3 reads CASSPFRSGGSYNEQFF. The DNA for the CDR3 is TGTGCCAGCTCACCATTTAGAAGCGGGGGCTCCTACAATGAGCAGTTCTTC. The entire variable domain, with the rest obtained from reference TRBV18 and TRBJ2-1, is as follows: NAGVMQNPRHLVRRRGQEARLRCSPMKGHSHVYWYRQLPEEGLKFMVYLQKENIIDESGMPKERFSAEFPKEGPSILRIQQVVRGDSAAYFCASSPFRSGGSYNEQFFGPGTRLTVL.

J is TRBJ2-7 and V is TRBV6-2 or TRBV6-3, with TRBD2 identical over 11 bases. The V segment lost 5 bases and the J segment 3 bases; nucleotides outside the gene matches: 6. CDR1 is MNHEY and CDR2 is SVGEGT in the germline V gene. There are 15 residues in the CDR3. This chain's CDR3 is CASSELTSGNYEQYF. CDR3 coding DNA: TGTGCCAGCAGTGAGCTGACTAGCGGGAACTACGAGCAGTACTTC.

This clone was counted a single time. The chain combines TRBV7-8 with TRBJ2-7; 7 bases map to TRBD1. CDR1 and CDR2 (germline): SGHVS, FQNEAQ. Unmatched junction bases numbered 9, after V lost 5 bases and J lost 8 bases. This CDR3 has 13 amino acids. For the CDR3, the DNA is TGTGCCAGCAGCCCACCGGGGACAGCGAAGCAGTACTTC. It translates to CASSPPGTAKQYF.

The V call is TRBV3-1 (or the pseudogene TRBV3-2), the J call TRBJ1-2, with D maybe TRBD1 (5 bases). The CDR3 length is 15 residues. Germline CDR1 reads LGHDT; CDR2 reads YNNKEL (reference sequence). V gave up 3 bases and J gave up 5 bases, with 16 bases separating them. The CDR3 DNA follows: TGTGCCAGCAGCCAGTGGGGGGGGTATAATTATGGCTACACCTTC. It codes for CASSQWGGYNYGYTF.

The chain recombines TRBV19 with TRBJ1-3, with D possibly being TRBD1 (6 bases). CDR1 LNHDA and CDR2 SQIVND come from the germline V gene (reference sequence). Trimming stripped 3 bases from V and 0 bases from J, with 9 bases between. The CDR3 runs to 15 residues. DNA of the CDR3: TGTGCCAGTAGTATGGACAGATTCTCTGGAAACACCATATATTTT. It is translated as CASSMDRFSGNTIYF.

The CDR3 coding sequence is TGTGCCAGCAGCCCTCTGAGTAGCGGGGCCCTCCTCGGGTCGGAGCAGTACTTC. Translation gives CASSPLSSGALLGSEQYF. The chain is built from TRBV6-2 or TRBV6-3 and TRBJ2-7, with 8 bases identical to TRBD2. V was pared by 6 bases and J by 7 bases, with 23 bases of the junction left unmatched. Germline lookup yields CDR1 MNHEY and CDR2 SVGEGT. This CDR3 region has 18 residues.

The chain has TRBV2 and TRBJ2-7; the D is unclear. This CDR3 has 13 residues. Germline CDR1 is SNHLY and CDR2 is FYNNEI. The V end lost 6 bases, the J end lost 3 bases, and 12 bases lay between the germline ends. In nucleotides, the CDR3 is TGTGCCAGCAGCGGTGTGGGCGGCTACGAGCAGTACTTC. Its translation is CASSGVGGYEQYF.

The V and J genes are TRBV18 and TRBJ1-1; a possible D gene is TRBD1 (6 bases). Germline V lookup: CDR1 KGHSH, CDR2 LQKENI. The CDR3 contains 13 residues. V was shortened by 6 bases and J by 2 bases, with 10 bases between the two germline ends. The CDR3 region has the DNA TGTGCCAGCTCCTCGACAGGAAACACTGAAGCTTTCTTT. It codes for CASSSTGNTEAFF.

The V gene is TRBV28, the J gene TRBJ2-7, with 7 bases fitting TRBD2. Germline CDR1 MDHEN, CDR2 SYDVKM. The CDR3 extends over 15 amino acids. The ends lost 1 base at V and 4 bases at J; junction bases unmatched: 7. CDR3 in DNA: TGTGCCAGCAGTTTATACGGGGGAGGGCCTTACGAGCAGTACTTC. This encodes CASSLYGGGPYEQYF.

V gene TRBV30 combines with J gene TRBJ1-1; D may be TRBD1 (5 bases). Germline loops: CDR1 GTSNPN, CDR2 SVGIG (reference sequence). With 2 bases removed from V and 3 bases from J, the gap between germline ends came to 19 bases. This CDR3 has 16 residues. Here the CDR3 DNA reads TGTGCCTGGAGTCCCCGAGGAGGGGCGCGGGACACTGAAGCTTTCTTT. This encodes CAWSPRGGARDTEAFF.

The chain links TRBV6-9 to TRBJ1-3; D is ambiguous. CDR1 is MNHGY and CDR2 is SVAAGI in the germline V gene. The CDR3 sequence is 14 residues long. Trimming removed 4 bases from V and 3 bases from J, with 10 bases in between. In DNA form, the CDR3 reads TGTGCCAGCAGTTTGTTTGTAGGTGGAAACACCATATATTTT. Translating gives CASSLFVGGNTIYF.

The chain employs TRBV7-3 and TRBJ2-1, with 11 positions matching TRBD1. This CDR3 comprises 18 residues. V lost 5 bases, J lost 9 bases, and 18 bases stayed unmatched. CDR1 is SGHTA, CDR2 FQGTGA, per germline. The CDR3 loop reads CASSRTGGGAGGQGEQFF. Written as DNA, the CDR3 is TGTGCCAGCAGCCGGACAGGGGGCGGAGCGGGAGGTCAGGGTGAGCAGTTCTTC.

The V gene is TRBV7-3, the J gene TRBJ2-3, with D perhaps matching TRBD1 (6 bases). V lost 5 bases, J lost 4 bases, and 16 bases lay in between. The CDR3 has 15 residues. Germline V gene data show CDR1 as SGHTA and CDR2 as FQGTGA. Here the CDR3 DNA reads TGTGCCAGCAGCCTAGGGGGTAGTTGGGCAGATACGCAGTATTTT. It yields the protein CASSLGGSWADTQYF.

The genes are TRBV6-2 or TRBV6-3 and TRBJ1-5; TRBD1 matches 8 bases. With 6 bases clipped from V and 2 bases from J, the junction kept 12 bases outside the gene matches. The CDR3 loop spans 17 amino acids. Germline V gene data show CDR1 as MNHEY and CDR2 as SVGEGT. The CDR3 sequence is CASSASTGQGGNQPQHF. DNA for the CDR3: TGTGCCAGCAGCGCCTCAACAGGACAGGGTGGCAATCAGCCCCAGCATTTT.

The CDR3 DNA sequence: TGTGCCAGCAGCGTAGAGGGACAGGGGAATTCACCCCTCCACTTT. Encoded protein: CASSVEGQGNSPLHF. The chain combines TRBV9 with TRBJ1-6; the match to TRBD1 covers 10 bases. Germline CDR1 is SGDLS and CDR2 is YYNGEE. The CDR3 sequence is 15 residues long. After removal of 0 bases from V and 7 bases from J, the junction contained 1 base not matched to a gene.

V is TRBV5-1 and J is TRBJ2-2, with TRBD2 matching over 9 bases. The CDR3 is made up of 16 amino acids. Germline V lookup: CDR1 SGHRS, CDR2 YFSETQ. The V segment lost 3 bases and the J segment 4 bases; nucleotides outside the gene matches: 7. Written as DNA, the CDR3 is TGCGCCAGCAGCTGGAGGGGGACTAGCAGCACCGGGGAGCTGTTTTTT. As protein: CASSWRGTSSTGELFF.

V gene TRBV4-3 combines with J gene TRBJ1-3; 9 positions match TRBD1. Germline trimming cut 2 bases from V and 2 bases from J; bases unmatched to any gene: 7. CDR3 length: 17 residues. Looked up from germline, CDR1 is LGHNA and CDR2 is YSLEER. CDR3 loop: CASSQYSGTGTGNTIYF. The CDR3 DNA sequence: TGCGCCAGCAGCCAATATTCCGGGACAGGGACTGGAAACACCATATATTTT.

In DNA form, the CDR3 reads TGCAGCGTCGAAATACCCCTCGTTCGGTACAATGAGCAGTTCTTC. The encoded protein is CSVEIPLVRYNEQFF. The chain uses TRBV29-1 and TRBJ2-1, with D uncertain. The germline CDR1 and CDR2 sequences are SQVTM and ANQGSEA. The V gene lost 6 bases and the J gene lost 4 bases, with 19 bases spanning the gap. The CDR3 contains 15 residues.

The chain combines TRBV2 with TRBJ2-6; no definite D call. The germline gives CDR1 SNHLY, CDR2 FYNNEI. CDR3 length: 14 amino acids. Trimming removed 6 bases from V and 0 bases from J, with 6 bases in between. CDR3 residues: CASSPSSGANVLTF. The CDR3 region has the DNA TGTGCCAGCAGCCCGAGCTCTGGGGCCAACGTCCTGACTTTC.

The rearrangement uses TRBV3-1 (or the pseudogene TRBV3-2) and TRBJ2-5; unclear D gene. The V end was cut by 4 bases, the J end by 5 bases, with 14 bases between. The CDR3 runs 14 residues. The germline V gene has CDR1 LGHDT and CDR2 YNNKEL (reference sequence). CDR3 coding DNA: TGTGCCAGCAGCCCCTCGGCAGGTTGGGAGACCCAGTACTTC. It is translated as CASSPSAGWETQYF.

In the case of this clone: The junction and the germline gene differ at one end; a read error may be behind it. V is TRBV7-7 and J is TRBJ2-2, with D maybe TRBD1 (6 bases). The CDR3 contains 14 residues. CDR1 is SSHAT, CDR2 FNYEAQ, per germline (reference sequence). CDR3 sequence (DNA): TGTGCTAGCAGAGCAGGGGCCAACACCGGGGAGCTGTTTTTT. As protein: CASRAGANTGELFF. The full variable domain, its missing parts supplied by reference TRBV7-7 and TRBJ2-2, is GAGVSQSPRYKVTKRGQDVTLRCDPISSHATLYWYQQALGQGPEFLTYFNYEAQPDKSGLPSDRFSAERPEGSISTLTIQRTEQRDSAMYRCASRAGANTGELFFGEGSRLTVL.

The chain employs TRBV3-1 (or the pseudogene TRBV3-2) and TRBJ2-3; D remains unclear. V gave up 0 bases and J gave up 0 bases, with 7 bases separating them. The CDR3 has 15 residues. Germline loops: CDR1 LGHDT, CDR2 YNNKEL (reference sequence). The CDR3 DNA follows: TGTGCCAGCAGCCAAGAAAGAGCGAGCACAGATACGCAGTATTTT. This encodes CASSQERASTDTQYF.

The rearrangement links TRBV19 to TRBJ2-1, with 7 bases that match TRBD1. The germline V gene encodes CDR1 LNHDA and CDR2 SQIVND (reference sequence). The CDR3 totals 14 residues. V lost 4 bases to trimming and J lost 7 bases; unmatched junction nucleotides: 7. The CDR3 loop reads CASSRPGQKNEQFF. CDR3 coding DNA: TGTGCCAGTAGTAGACCGGGACAGAAGAATGAGCAGTTCTTC.

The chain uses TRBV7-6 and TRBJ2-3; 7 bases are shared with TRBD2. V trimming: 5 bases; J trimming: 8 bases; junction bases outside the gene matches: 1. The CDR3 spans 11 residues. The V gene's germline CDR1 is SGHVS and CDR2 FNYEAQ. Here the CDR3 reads CASSRGGTQYF. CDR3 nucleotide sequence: TGTGCCAGCAGCCGCGGGGGTACGCAGTATTTT.

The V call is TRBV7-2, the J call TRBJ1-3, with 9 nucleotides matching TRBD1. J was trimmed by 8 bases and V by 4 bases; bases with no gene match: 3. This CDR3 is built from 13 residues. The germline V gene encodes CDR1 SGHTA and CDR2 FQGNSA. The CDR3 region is CASSSGQGYTIYF. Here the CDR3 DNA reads TGTGCCAGCAGCTCGGGACAGGGATACACCATATATTTT.

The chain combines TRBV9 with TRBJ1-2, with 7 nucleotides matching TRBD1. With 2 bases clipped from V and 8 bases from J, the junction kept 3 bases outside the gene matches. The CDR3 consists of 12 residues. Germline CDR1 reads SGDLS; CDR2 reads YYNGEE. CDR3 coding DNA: TGTGCCAGCAGCGTGACAGGGCAGGGCTACACCTTC. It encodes CASSVTGQGYTF.